This TCR beta chain is drawn from a study of blood T cell repertoires in COVID-19. The overall study: Some COVID-19 samples were acute and others convalescent; all came from the United States, Italy and Spain. PBMCs, B-cell-depleted T cells, or T cells provided the cDNA or gDNA that made up the material.

CDR3 length: 15 amino acids. The V gene lost 5 bases and the J gene lost 0 bases, with 12 bases spanning the gap. The germline CDR1 and CDR2 sequences are WNHNN and SYGVQD (reference sequence). Per the study methods: For nucleated cells, counts were estimated from reference gene primer amplification. This table comes from immunoSEQ multiplex PCR, and its TCRdb copy is limited to in-frame clones, with some not included. V, J and clone size reflect that table, while D and trimming were determined from the DNA. The sample lists over 90,000 clones, just over 85% occurring once. The TCR was taken from a woman aged 60-75 years in a cohort sampled during active or convalescent COVID-19. Material: peripheral blood. The gene calls are TRBV10-1 and TRBJ2-3; tentative D call: TRBD1 (5 bases). The CDR3 protein is CASSRQLMSTDTQYF. In DNA form, the CDR3 reads TGCGCCAGCAGTCGACAGTTGATGAGCACAGATACGCAGTATTTT.